These T cell receptor beta chains were read from a single sample in a study of blood T cell repertoires in COVID-19. Assay: immunoSEQ multiplex PCR; the TCRdb copy retains only in-frame clones and omits some. This table holds roughly 390,000 clones, 85% found once. The sequencing input was peripheral blood. The receptors derive from a woman in her late teens or twenties with acute or convalescent COVID-19. The CDR3 runs from the conserved cysteine through the conserved F or W. The D gene is left open where the match is weak. The size field is filled for only some rows; it gives once, few, many or a size class.

TRBJ2-3,many,.,TRBV7-3,14,CASSPLGARHTQYF,TGTGCCAGCAGCCCCCTGGGCGCCAGGCATACGCAGTATTTT
TRBJ2-7,.,TRBD1,TRBV5-1,12,CASSWTGDEQYF,TGCGCCAGCAGCTGGACAGGGGACGAGCAGTACTTC
TRBJ2-2,.,TRBD1,TRBV24-1,16,CATSDPGQGVTGELFF,TGTGCCACCAGTGATCCGGGACAGGGTGTCACCGGGGAGCTGTTTTTT
TRBJ2-1,.,.,TRBV11-2,11,CASSSSVEKFF,TGTGCCAGCAGCTCCTCGGTGGAGAAGTTCTTC
TRBJ2-1,.,.,TRBV27,11,CASSLLNEQFF,TGTGCCAGCAGTTTACTAAATGAGCAGTTCTTC
TRBJ2-1,.,.,TRBV9,15,CASSVGGGEANEQFF,TGTGCCAGCAGCGTAGGGGGCGGTGAGGCCAATGAGCAGTTCTTC
TRBJ2-1,.,TRBD2,TRBV13,18,CASSLGWTSGPSYNEQFF,TGTGCCAGCAGCTTAGGATGGACTAGCGGCCCCTCCTACAATGAGCAGTTCTTC
TRBJ1-2,.,TRBD1,TRBV18,14,CASSPNDRAYGYTF,TGTGCCAGCTCACCAAATGACAGGGCTTACGGCTACACCTTC
TRBJ1-6,.,.,TRBV19,14,CASSIQGPGSPLHF,TGTGCCAGTAGTATACAGGGGCCGGGCTCACCCCTCCACTTT
TRBJ1-2,.,.,TRBV3-1/TRBV3-2,14,CASSQASRVGGYTF,TGTGCCAGCAGCCAAGCCAGCAGGGTGGGTGGCTACACCTTC
TRBJ2-3,.,.,TRBV5-1,16,CASSSAPSFGGDTQYF,TGCGCCAGCAGCTCGGCGCCCAGCTTTGGCGGAGATACGCAGTATTTT
TRBJ2-5,.,TRBD2,TRBV5-4,16,CASSFLSGGVQETQYF,TGTGCCAGCAGCTTCCTTAGCGGGGGGGTACAAGAGACCCAGTACTTC
TRBJ2-7,.,TRBD2,TRBV5-4,14,CASSYGTSAYEQYF,TGTGCCAGCAGCTACGGGACTAGCGCCTACGAGCAGTACTTC
TRBJ1-5,.,TRBD1,TRBV30,14,CAWSVTGGNQPQHF,TGTGCCTGGAGTGTTACAGGGGGCAATCAGCCCCAGCATTTT
TRBJ1-4,.,TRBD1,TRBV13,14,CASSSGTVNEKLFF,TGTGCCAGCAGTTCCGGGACAGTTAATGAAAAACTGTTTTTT
TRBJ2-2,once,TRBD2,TRBV2,16,CASSRLAGGPTGELFF,TGTGCCAGCAGTCGACTAGCGGGAGGACCCACCGGGGAGCTGTTTTTT
TRBJ1-3,once,TRBD1,TRBV6-5,16,CASSYAPGQGMDTIYF,TGTGCCAGCAGTTACGCCCCGGGACAGGGTATGGACACCATATATTTT
TRBJ1-6,.,TRBD1,TRBV2,13,CAGGDRNNSPLHF,TGTGCCGGTGGGGACAGGAATAATTCACCCCTCCACTTT
TRBJ1-2,.,TRBD1,TRBV3-1/TRBV3-2,19,CASSQEFRGGAPPNYGYTF,TGTGCCAGCAGCCAAGAGTTCCGAGGGGGCGCCCCCCCTAACTATGGCTACACCTTC
TRBJ1-2,few,.,TRBV2,16,CASSWTAGSTNYGYTF,TGTGCCAGCAGTTGGACAGCAGGTTCGACTAACTATGGCTACACCTTC
TRBJ1-5,.,.,TRBV19,14,CASRADLSNQPQHF,TGTGCCAGTAGAGCCGACTTAAGCAATCAGCCCCAGCATTTT
TRBJ2-2,once,.,TRBV19,12,CASSFLAGELFF,TGTGCCAGTAGTTTCCTCGCCGGGGAGCTGTTTTTT
TRBJ1-1,once,.,TRBV5-5,14,CASSFAGGQAEAFF,TGTGCCAGCAGCTTCGCCGGGGGGCAGGCTGAAGCTTTCTTT
TRBJ2-2,.,TRBD1,TRBV19,16,CASRKGQGASTGELFF,TGTGCCAGTAGGAAAGGACAGGGGGCAAGCACCGGGGAGCTGTTTTTT
TRBJ2-1,.,TRBD2,TRBV6-5,15,CASRRTSGIYNEQFF,TGTGCCAGCAGGCGAACTAGCGGGATTTACAATGAGCAGTTCTTC
TRBJ2-4,once,.,TRBV4-2,20,CASSHPLGEGVAGSKNIQYF,TGTGCCAGCAGCCACCCCCTAGGGGAAGGGGTTGCGGGATCCAAAAACATTCAGTACTTC
TRBJ2-7,.,.,TRBV9,13,CASSADTMGEQYF,TGTGCCAGCAGCGCGGACACCATGGGTGAGCAGTACTTC
TRBJ2-3,.,TRBD2,TRBV5-4,17,CASSPAGLAGGTDTQYF,TGTGCCAGCAGCCCGGCGGGACTAGCGGGGGGCACAGATACGCAGTATTTT
TRBJ1-2,.,.,TRBV2,14,CASSSYTGDYGYTF,TGTGCCAGCAGTTCCTATACAGGAGACTATGGCTACACCTTC
TRBJ2-7,.,.,TRBV12-3/TRBV12-4,13,CASSPGGFYEQYF,TGTGCCAGCAGCCCCGGGGGATTTTACGAGCAGTACTTC
TRBJ2-7,.,TRBD2,TRBV19,14,CASSRTGGVYEQYF,TGTGCCAGTAGTAGGACCGGGGGGGTCTACGAGCAGTACTTC
TRBJ2-3,.,.,TRBV7-2,15,CASSLRGLDTDTQYF,TGTGCCAGCAGCTTAAGGGGACTCGACACAGATACGCAGTATTTT
TRBJ2-1,once,.,TRBV9,15,CASSVDDSRSNEQFF,TGTGCCAGCAGCGTAGACGACAGCCGCTCCAATGAGCAGTTCTTC
TRBJ1-1,.,TRBD1,TRBV15,17,CATSRGRTGHMNTEAFF,TGTGCCACCAGCAGAGGGAGGACAGGGCACATGAACACTGAAGCTTTCTTT
TRBJ2-5,.,TRBD2,TRBV10-3,17,CATDLGPRGRRRKTQYF,TGTGCCACCGACCTAGGGCCACGCGGGAGGCGGAGAAAGACCCAGTACTTC
TRBJ2-7,few,TRBD2,TRBV5-4,16,CASSFSAGGPSYEQYF,TGTGCCAGCAGCTTCTCAGCGGGAGGGCCCTCCTACGAGCAGTACTTC
TRBJ1-1,few,.,TRBV4-1,13,CASSQERSTEAFF,TGCGCCAGCAGCCAAGAGCGGAGCACTGAAGCTTTCTTT
TRBJ2-1,few,TRBD2,TRBV27,17,CASSPVSGGAAYNEQFF,TGTGCCAGCAGTCCGGTAAGCGGGGGGGCCGCCTACAATGAGCAGTTCTTC
TRBJ2-2,.,.,TRBV5-5,14,CASTTDWNTGELFF,TGTGCCAGCACCACTGACTGGAACACCGGGGAGCTGTTTTTT
TRBJ1-1,.,.,TRBV7-2,15,CASREGGRMNTEAFF,TGTGCCAGCCGGGAGGGGGGCCGTATGAACACTGAAGCTTTCTTT
TRBJ1-6,once,TRBD1,TRBV6-6,15,CASSYSGQSNSPLHF,TGTGCCAGCAGTTACTCGGGACAGTCGAATTCACCCCTCCACTTT
TRBJ1-3,.,.,TRBV6-5,15,CASRKGAGSGNTIYF,TGTGCCAGCCGAAAGGGTGCAGGGTCTGGAAACACCATATATTTT
TRBJ2-1,.,TRBD1,TRBV10-2,16,CASSALPGQVNNEQFF,TGCGCCAGCAGTGCGCTACCGGGACAGGTTAACAATGAGCAGTTCTTC
TRBJ2-2,.,.,TRBV11-1,15,CASSHWTSGGGELFF,TGTGCCAGCAGCCACTGGACATCCGGGGGCGGGGAGCTGTTTTTT
TRBJ1-1,.,.,TRBV7-3,13,CASSWAEDTEAFF,TGTGCCAGTTCGTGGGCGGAGGACACTGAAGCTTTCTTT